The entry below describes one T cell receptor beta chain. The antigen is not known. These data belong to a study of cytomegalovirus exposure and HLA in healthy donors. In the PCR, 60 Vbeta and 13 Jbeta primers were used. Sequenced by immunoSEQ multiplex PCR; TCRdb stores in-frame clones only, minus some. The sample consists of about 130,000 clones, around 81% of them appearing once. The study's findings and limits: An analysis was carried out at a later point. It showed that HLA-associated TCR beta chains were more clonally expanded than equally common non-associated chains.

There are 18 residues in the CDR3. In germline, CDR1 is SGHDN, CDR2 FVKESK. Germline trimming cut 2 bases from V and 2 bases from J; bases unmatched to any gene: 8. The clonotype originates from a man aged 18 to 30 in good health and CMV-seronegative. The chain carries TRBV14 and TRBJ2-6, with 8 bases lining up with TRBD1. The sequencing input was PBMCs. The CDR3 bases are TGTGCCAGCAGCCAACTGGACAGGGCTCGTCCTGGGGCCAACGTCCTGACTTTC. It translates to CASSQLDRARPGANVLTF.